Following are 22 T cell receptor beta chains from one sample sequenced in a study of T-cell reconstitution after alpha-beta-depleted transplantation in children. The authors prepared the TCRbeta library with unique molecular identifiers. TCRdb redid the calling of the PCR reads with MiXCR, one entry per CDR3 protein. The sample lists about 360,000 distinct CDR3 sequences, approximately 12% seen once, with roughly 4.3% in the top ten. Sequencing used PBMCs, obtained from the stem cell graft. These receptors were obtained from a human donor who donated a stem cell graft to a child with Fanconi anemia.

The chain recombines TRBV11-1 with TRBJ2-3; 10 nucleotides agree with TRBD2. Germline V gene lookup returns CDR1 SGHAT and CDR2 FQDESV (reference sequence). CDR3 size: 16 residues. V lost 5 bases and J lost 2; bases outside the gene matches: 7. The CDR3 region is CASSKRGGLLTDTQYF. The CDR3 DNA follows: TGTGCCAGCAGCAAGCGGGGGGGCCTTCTCACAGATACGCAGTATTTT.

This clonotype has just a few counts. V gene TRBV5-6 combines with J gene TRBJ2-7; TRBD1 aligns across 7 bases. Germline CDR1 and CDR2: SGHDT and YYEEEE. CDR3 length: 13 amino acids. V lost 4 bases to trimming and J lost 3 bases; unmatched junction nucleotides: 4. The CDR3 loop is CASSIYRGYEQYF. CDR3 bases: TGTGCCAGCAGCATTTACAGGGGCTACGAGCAGTACTTC.

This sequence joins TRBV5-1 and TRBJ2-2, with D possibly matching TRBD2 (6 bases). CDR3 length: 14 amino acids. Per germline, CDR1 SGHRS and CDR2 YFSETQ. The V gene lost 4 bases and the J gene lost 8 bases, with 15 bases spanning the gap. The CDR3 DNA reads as TGCGCCAGCAGCGCCCTCGATGGAGGGGGGGAGCTGTTTTTT. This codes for CASSALDGGGELFF.

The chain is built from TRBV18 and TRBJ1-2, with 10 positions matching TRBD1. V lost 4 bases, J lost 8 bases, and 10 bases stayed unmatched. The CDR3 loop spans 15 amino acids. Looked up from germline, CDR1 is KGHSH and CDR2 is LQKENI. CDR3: CASSRTGTGVQGYTF. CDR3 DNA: TGTGCCAGCTCACGTACCGGGACAGGGGTACAGGGCTACACCTTC.

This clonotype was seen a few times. Here the CDR3 reads CASSLGFPNEQYF. The CDR3 DNA sequence: TGTGCCAGCTCGCTGGGATTCCCCAACGAGCAGTACTTC. The chain couples TRBV18 to TRBJ2-7; no clear D gene. Germline CDR1 and CDR2: KGHSH and LQKENI. V gave up 6 bases and J gave up 5 bases, with 14 bases separating them. This CDR3 is 13 amino acids long.

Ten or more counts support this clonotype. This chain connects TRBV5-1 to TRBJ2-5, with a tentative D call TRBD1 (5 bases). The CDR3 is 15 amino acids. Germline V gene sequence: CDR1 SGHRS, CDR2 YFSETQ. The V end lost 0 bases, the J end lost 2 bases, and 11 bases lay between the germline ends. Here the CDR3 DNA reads TGCGCCAGCAGCTTGGGGCAGGGCCAGCAAGAGACCCAGTACTTC. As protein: CASSLGQGQQETQYF.

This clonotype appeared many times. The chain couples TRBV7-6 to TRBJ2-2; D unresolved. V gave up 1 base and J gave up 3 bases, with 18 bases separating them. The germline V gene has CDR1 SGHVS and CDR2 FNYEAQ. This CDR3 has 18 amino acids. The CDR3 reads CASSLGTDRADHTGELFF. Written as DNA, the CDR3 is TGTGCCAGCAGCTTAGGTACGGATCGGGCAGACCACACCGGGGAGCTGTTTTTT.

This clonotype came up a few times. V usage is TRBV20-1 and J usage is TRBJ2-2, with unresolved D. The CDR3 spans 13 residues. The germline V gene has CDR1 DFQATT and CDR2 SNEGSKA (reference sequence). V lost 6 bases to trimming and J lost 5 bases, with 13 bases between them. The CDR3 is CSAGNPETGELFF. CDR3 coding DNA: TGCAGTGCAGGGAACCCCGAGACCGGGGAGCTGTTTTTT.

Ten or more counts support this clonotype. The CDR3 region is CASGKSDRELFF. As DNA, the CDR3 is TGTGCCAGCGGCAAGAGTGATAGGGAGCTGTTTTTT. J is TRBJ2-2 and V is TRBV11-1; no reliable D call. V was clipped by 8 bases and J by 9 bases, with 13 bases between them. Looked up from germline, CDR1 is SGHAT and CDR2 is FQDESV (reference sequence). The CDR3 extends over 12 amino acids.

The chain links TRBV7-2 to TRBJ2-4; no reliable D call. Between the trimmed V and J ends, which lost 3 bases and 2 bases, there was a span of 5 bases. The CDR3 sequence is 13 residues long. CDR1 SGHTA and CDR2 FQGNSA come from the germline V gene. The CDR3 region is CASSFNPKNIQYF. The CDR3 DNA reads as TGTGCCAGCAGCTTTAATCCCAAAAACATTCAGTACTTC.

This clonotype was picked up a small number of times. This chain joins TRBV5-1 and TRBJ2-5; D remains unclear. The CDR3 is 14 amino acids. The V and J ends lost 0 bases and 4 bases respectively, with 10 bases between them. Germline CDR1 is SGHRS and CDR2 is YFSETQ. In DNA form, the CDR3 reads TGCGCCAGCAGCTTGGTACCGCCCGCAGAGACCCAGTACTTC. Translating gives CASSLVPPAETQYF.

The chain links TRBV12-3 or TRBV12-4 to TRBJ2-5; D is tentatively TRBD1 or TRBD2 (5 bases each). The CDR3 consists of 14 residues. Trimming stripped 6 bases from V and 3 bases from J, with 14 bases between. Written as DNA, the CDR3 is TGTGCCAGCAGGTCTGGGACGCGGAAAGAGACCCAGTACTTC. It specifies CASRSGTRKETQYF.

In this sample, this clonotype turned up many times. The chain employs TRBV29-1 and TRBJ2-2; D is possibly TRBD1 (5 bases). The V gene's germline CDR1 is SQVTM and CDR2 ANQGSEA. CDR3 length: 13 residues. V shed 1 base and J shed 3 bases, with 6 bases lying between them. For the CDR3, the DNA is TGCAGCGTTGAAGGGGGCTACACCGGGGAGCTGTTTTTT. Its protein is CSVEGGYTGELFF.

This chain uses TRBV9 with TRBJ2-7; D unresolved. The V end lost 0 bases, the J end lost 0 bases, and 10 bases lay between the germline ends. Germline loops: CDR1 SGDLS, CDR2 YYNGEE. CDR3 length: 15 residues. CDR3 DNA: TGTGCCAGCAGCGTAGACGACACCGCCTCCTACGAGCAGTACTTC. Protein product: CASSVDDTASYEQYF.

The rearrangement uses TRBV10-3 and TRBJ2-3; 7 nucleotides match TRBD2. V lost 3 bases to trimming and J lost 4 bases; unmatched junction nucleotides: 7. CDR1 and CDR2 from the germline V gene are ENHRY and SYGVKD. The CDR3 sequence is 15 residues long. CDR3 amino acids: CAISEGGGPPDTQYF. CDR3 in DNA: TGTGCCATCAGTGAAGGCGGGGGACCACCAGATACGCAGTATTTT.

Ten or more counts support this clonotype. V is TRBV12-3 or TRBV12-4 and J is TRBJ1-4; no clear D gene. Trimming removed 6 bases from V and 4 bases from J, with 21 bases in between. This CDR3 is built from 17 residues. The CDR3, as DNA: TGTGCCAGCAGGCAAACCGGGCCTTTACCCGGTAATGAAAAACTGTTTTTT. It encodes CASRQTGPLPGNEKLFF.

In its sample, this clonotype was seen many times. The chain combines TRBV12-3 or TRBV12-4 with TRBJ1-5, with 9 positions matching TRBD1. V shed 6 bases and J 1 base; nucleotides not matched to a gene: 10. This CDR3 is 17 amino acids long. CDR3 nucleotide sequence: TGTGCCAGCAGGGGACAGGGAGGGATCGGGAGCAATCAGCCCCAGCATTTT. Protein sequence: CASRGQGGIGSNQPQHF.

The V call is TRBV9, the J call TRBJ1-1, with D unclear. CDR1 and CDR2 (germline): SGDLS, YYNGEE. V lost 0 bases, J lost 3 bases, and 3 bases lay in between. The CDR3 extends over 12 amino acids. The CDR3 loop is CASSVGDTEAFF. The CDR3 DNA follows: TGTGCCAGCAGCGTAGGGGACACTGAAGCTTTCTTT.

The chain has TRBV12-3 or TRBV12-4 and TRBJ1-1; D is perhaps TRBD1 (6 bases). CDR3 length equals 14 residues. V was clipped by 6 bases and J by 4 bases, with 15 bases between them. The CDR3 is CASRDTGIVTEAFF. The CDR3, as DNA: TGTGCCAGCAGGGATACAGGGATTGTCACTGAAGCTTTCTTT.

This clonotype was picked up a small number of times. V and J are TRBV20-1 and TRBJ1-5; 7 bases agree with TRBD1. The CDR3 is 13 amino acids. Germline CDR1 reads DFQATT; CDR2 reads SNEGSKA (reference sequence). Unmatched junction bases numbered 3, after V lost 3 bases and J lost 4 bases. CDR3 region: CSASTTGNQPQHF. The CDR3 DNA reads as TGCAGTGCTAGTACGACAGGGAATCAGCCCCAGCATTTT.

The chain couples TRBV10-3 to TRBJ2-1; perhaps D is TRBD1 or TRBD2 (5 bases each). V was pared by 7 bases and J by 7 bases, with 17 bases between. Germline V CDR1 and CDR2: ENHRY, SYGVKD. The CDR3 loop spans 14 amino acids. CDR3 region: CAIKLGATGNEQFF. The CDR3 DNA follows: TGTGCCATCAAACTAGGGGCTACGGGGAATGAGCAGTTCTTC.

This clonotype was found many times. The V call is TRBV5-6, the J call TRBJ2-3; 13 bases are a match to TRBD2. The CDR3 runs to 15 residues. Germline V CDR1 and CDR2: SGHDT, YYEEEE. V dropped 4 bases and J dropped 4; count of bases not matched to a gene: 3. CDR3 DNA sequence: TGTGCCAGCAGCGGGGGGACTAGCGGGGCAGATACGCAGTATTTT. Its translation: CASSGGTSGADTQYF.